These 6 T cell receptor beta chains were sequenced from one sample in a study of OX40 agonist ivuxolimab in advanced cancers. Sequencing used immunoSEQ multiplex PCR; TCRdb keeps in-frame clones, though not all of them. This table holds 85,000 to 90,000 clones, about 94% found once. The sample was CD4+ or CD8+ T cells sorted from blood, taken in a trial of the OX40 agonist ivuxolimab. The receptors stem from an adult with an advanced solid tumor such as melanoma, head and neck, liver or kidney cancer.

This chain connects TRBV20-1 to TRBJ2-7, with D unresolved. Germline values: CDR1 DFQATT, CDR2 SNEGSKA (reference sequence). Trimming shortened V by 8 bases and J by 3 bases, and 11 bases separated the two germline ends. This CDR3 has 11 amino acids. CDR3 sequence reads: CSWSRGYEQYF. The CDR3 DNA follows: TGCAGTTGGTCCCGAGGCTACGAGCAGTACTTC.

The CDR3: CASSLSHGQFYEQYF. CDR3 nucleotide sequence: TGCGCCAGCAGCCTCAGCCATGGACAGTTCTACGAGCAGTACTTC. The chain is built from TRBV4-1 and TRBJ2-7, with D possibly being TRBD1 (6 bases). The V and J ends lost 4 bases and 3 bases respectively, with 16 bases between them. The CDR3 consists of 15 residues. Germline V lookup: CDR1 MGHRA, CDR2 YSYEKL.

The rearrangement joins TRBV19 to TRBJ1-4, with TRBD1 matching 12 bases. CDR3 length equals 15 residues. V lost 6 bases to trimming and J lost 3 bases; unmatched junction nucleotides: 2. The germline gives CDR1 LNHDA, CDR2 SQIVND (reference sequence). In DNA, the CDR3 is TGTGCCAGTAGCGGGACAGGGGGCCCTAATGAAAAACTGTTTTTT. This translates into CASSGTGGPNEKLFF.

This chain uses TRBV18 with TRBJ2-1, with 7 bases aligning to TRBD2. With V trimmed by 0 bases and J by 6 bases, 5 bases remained unmatched. The CDR3 is 15 residues long. Germline V lookup: CDR1 KGHSH, CDR2 LQKENI. The CDR3 nucleotides read TGTGCCAGCTCACCACCTGCGGGACTACTCAATGAGCAGTTCTTC. Translating it yields CASSPPAGLLNEQFF.

This rearrangement joins TRBV5-1 to TRBJ2-2, with 8 bases matching TRBD2. Trimming cost V 0 bases and J 1 base; bases outside gene matches: 5. The CDR3 has 17 residues. The V gene's germline CDR1 is SGHRS and CDR2 YFSETQ. CDR3 bases: TGCGCCAGCAGCTTGGAGGCTAGCGGGTTGAACACCGGGGAGCTGTTTTTT. Residues: CASSLEASGLNTGELFF.

The chain links TRBV5-4 to TRBJ2-5; 10 nucleotides agree with TRBD2. The germline gives CDR1 SGHNT, CDR2 YYREEE (reference sequence). This CDR3 comprises 17 residues. After removal of 0 bases from V and 4 bases from J, the junction contained 9 bases not matched to a gene. The DNA for the CDR3 is TGTGCCAGCAGCTTGGTTCTAGCGGGAGAAGGACGAGAGACCCAGTACTTC. Translated: CASSLVLAGEGRETQYF.